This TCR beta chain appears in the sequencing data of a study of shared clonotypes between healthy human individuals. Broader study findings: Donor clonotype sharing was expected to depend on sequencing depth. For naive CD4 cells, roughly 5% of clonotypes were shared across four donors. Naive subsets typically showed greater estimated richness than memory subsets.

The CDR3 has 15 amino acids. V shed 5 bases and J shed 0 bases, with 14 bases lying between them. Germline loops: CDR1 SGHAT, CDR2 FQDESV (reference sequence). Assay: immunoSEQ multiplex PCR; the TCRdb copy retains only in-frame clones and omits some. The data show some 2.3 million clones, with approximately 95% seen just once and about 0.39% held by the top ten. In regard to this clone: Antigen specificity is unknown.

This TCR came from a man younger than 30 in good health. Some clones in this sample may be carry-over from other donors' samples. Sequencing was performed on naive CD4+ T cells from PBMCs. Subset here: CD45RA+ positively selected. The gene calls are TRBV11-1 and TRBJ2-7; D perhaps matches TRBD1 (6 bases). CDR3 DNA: TGTGCCAGCAGCCACCGGGACACCGCCTCCTACGAGCAGTACTTC. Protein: CASSHRDTASYEQYF.